The 9 T cell receptor beta chains given below trace back to one sample, sequenced in a study of CD8 T cells in Susac syndrome. Reverse transcription of 0.5 to 1 ug RNA was performed with random hexamers. TCRdb called the immunoSEQ multiplex PCR reads again in MiXCR, with one record for every CDR3 protein. The table includes some 260,000 distinct CDR3 sequences, roughly 81% detected once. The sequenced material came from CD8+ T cells from PBMCs. These TCRs come from a human donor with multiple sclerosis.

The CDR3 loop is CASSYSGEDYGYTF. DNA of the CDR3: TGTGCCAGCAGTTACTCGGGCGAGGACTATGGCTACACCTTC. J is TRBJ1-2 and V is TRBV6-6, with D unclear. CDR1 is MNHNY and CDR2 is SVGAGI in the germline V gene (reference sequence). Trimming stripped 0 bases from V and 3 bases from J, with 8 bases between. The CDR3 loop spans 14 amino acids.

The chain carries TRBV28 and TRBJ2-1; 8 nucleotides agree with TRBD1. The CDR3 totals 16 residues. Per the germline V gene, CDR1 is MDHEN and CDR2 is SYDVKM. J was trimmed by 0 bases and V by 6 bases; bases with no gene match: 7. The CDR3 spells CASRLLTGASYNEQFF. The CDR3 DNA reads TGTGCCAGCAGACTCTTGACAGGGGCCTCCTACAATGAGCAGTTCTTC.

The chain has TRBV11-1 and TRBJ2-1, with 16 bases lining up with TRBD2. CDR3 size: 22 residues. The trim removed 5 bases at V and 2 bases at J, leaving 18 bases unmatched. The germline CDR1 and CDR2 sequences are SGHAT and FQDESV (reference sequence). The CDR3 sequence is CASSLRGPGTSGRAAPYNEQFF. The CDR3 DNA reads TGTGCCAGCAGCCTAAGGGGGCCCGGGACTAGCGGGAGGGCCGCCCCCTACAATGAGCAGTTCTTC.

This chain's CDR3 is CASNAHGEQYF. The CDR3 coding sequence is TGTGCCAGCAACGCCCACGGCGAGCAGTACTTC. The chain is built from TRBV7-2 and TRBJ2-7; D is undetermined. Trimming left V 7 bases short and J 6 bases short, with 10 bases between. CDR1 and CDR2 (germline): SGHTA, FQGNSA. This CDR3 is built from 11 residues.

The CDR3 DNA sequence: TGTGCCAGCAGCACAGGGAACACTGAAGCTTTCTTT. This codes for CASSTGNTEAFF. The chain carries TRBV5-4 and TRBJ1-1, with D possibly matching TRBD1 (5 bases). The length of the CDR3 is 12 residues. Germline V CDR1 and CDR2: SGHNT, YYREEE (reference sequence). Trimming left V 4 bases short and J 1 base short, with 5 bases between. Full variable domain (rest looked up from reference TRBV5-4 and TRBJ1-1): ETGVTQSPTHLIKTRGQQVTLRCSSQSGHNTVSWYQQALGQGPQFIFQYYREEENGRGNFPPRFSGLQFPNYSSELNVNALELDDSALYLCASSTGNTEAFFGQGTRLTVV.

This rearrangement joins TRBV7-6 to TRBJ2-3, with a tentative D call TRBD2 (6 bases). This CDR3 spans 12 amino acids. Germline CDR1 is SGHVS and CDR2 is FNYEAQ. Trimming pared 0 bases from V and 8 bases from J, leaving 6 bases between. In nucleotides, the CDR3 is TGTGCCAGCAGCTTAGCGGGAGGTACGCAGTATTTT. The encoded protein is CASSLAGGTQYF.

This clonotype was picked up a small number of times. The V call is TRBV19, the J call TRBJ2-7, with TRBD1 as a possible D gene (6 bases). The length of the CDR3 is 12 residues. The V gene's germline CDR1 is LNHDA and CDR2 SQIVND (reference sequence). V was clipped by 6 bases and J by 4 bases, with 10 bases between them. DNA for the CDR3: TGTGCCAGTAGCCAGACAGGATACGAGCAGTACTTC. Amino acids: CASSQTGYEQYF.

This chain joins TRBV19 and TRBJ2-1; D is undetermined. From germline, CDR1 is LNHDA and CDR2 SQIVND (reference sequence). This CDR3 has 13 residues. V was cut by 5 bases and J by 4 bases, with 9 bases left in between. The CDR3 DNA reads as TGTGCCAGTAGTCTAGTACCATACAATGAGCAGTTCTTC. This sequence encodes CASSLVPYNEQFF.

The chain uses TRBV20-1 and TRBJ2-7; 8 bases line up with TRBD2. CDR1 and CDR2 (germline): DFQATT, SNEGSKA (reference sequence). The CDR3 has 13 amino acids. The J segment lost 6 bases and the V segment lost 6 bases, leaving 10 bases of the junction unmatched. CDR3 bases: TGCAGTGCCAGCGGGACTAGGGAGCGCGAGCAGTACTTC. This gives the protein CSASGTREREQYF.